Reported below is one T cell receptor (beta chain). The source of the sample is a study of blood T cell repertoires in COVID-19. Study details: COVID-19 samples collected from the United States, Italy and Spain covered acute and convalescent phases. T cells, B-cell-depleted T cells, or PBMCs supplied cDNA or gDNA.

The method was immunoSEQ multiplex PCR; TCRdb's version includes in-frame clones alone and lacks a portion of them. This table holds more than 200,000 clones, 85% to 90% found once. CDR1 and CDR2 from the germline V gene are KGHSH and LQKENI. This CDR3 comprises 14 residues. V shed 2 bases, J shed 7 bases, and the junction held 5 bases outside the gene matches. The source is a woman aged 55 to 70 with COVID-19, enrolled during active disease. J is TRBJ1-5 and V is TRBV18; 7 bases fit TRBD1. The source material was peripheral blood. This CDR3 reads CASSPTGERQPQHF. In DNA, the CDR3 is TGTGCCAGCTCACCAACAGGGGAACGCCAGCCCCAGCATTTT. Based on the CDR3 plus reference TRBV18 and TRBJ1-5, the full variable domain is NAGVMQNPRHLVRRRGQEARLRCSPMKGHSHVYWYRQLPEEGLKFMVYLQKENIIDESGMPKERFSAEFPKEGPSILRIQQVVRGDSAAYFCASSPTGERQPQHFGDGTRLSIL.